The rows below give T cell receptor beta chains drawn from one sample of a study of T-cell memory formation after mild COVID-19. TCRdb recomputed calls from the 5' RACE reads with MiXCR, one row per CDR3 protein. The table lists approximately 290,000 distinct CDR3 sequences, around 8% of them singletons. Input material: PBMCs or a T cell subset sorted from them (not recorded which). The source is a man younger than 35 who had mild COVID-19 (a few samples of this study predate the infection). Cell type and time point are not known. Each CDR3 is given with its conserved first and last residue. A D gene is named only where the DNA matches it firmly. Only some rows state a clone size, as once, few, many or a class for expanded clones.

TRBJ2-3,many,TRBV5-1,TRBD2,TGCGCCAGCGCGGGGGTAGCGGGGGGGCCGAGCACAGATACGCAGTATTTT,CASAGVAGGPSTDTQYF
TRBJ2-7,NA,TRBV30,NA,TGTGCCTGGAGTGCCCCCCCTCGAGTGATAGCCTACGAGCAGTACTTC,CAWSAPPRVIAYEQYF
TRBJ1-5,few,TRBV19,NA,TGTGCCAGTGATCGGAACAGGGATTATAGCAATCAGCCCCAGCATTTT,CASDRNRDYSNQPQHF
TRBJ1-6,NA,TRBV20-1,NA,TGCAGTGCTAGAGATCTCCGGGGAACGGAATCACCCCTCCACTTT,CSARDLRGTESPLHF
TRBJ2-7,NA,TRBV6-2/TRBV6-3,NA,TGTGCCAGCAGTTATCGTAACTCCTACGAGCAGTACTTC,CASSYRNSYEQYF
TRBJ2-1,few,TRBV6-5,TRBD2,TGTGCCAGCAGTTACTCGTGGCTAGCGGGGAGTAATGAGCAGTTCTTC,CASSYSWLAGSNEQFF
TRBJ2-3,few,TRBV20-1,TRBD2,TGCAGTGCAATGCGGGGGGGCCCTGATACGCAGTATTTT,CSAMRGGPDTQYF
TRBJ1-1,few,TRBV6-1,TRBD1,TGTGCCAGCAGTGATTCCCGGGACAGGGGGCGAGACACTGAAGCTTTCTTT,CASSDSRDRGRDTEAFF
TRBJ2-5,few,TRBV6-6,NA,TGTGCCAGCAGTTACCGGGGCTGGGGCGGGACCCAGTACTTC,CASSYRGWGGTQYF
TRBJ2-3,many,TRBV5-1,NA,TGCGCCAGCAGCTTGAGGCGGCGCACAGATACGCAGTATTTT,CASSLRRRTDTQYF
TRBJ1-6,few,TRBV7-3,NA,TGTGCCAGCAGCTTAACTCCAGGGGACGATTCACCCCTCCACTTT,CASSLTPGDDSPLHF
TRBJ2-1,few,TRBV9,NA,TGTGCCAGCAGCGTACTGGGGACGCAGGCCTACAATGAGCAGTTCTTC,CASSVLGTQAYNEQFF
TRBJ2-2,few,TRBV6-2/TRBV6-3,TRBD1,TGTGCCAGCAGTCGCGGACAGGACAACACCGGGGAGCTGTTTTTT,CASSRGQDNTGELFF
TRBJ1-2,NA,TRBV30,TRBD1,TGTGCCTGGAGTGTATCAGGGGGGTTTGGCTACACCTTC,CAWSVSGGFGYTF
TRBJ2-5,many,TRBV12-3/TRBV12-4,NA,TGTGCCAGCAGTTCGGGCTGGGGAACCCAGTACTTC,CASSSGWGTQYF
TRBJ2-4,many,TRBV5-4,NA,TGTGCCAGCAGCTTGAGAGGGCAAGAGTACTTC,CASSLRGQEYF
TRBJ2-5,NA,TRBV7-2,NA,TGTGCCAGCAGCTTGGCTGCTCCCCAGGAGACCCAGTACTTC,CASSLAAPQETQYF
TRBJ1-3,few,TRBV7-9,NA,TGTGCCAGCAGCTCCCTCGGGAGGGAAGGAGAAAACACCATATATTTT,CASSSLGREGENTIYF